The rows below give T cell receptor beta chains drawn from one sample of a study of human T cells and chemical hapten exposure. TCRdb processed the RACE reads anew with MiXCR; each CDR3 protein has one entry. The data show some 50,000 distinct CDR3 sequences, about 4.5% seen once. Sequencing was performed on whole blood. The origin of the receptors is a human donor in good health. Some clones in this sample may be carry-over from other donors' samples. Each CDR3 is given with its conserved first and last residue. The D gene is left open where the match is weak. Expanded clones are given a class, and other clones once, few, many or no size at all.

abundance | j_gene | v_gene | d_gene | CDR3aa | CDR3nt
many | TRBJ2-1 | TRBV12-3/TRBV12-4 | TRBD1 | CASSPTGTGLDEQFF | TGTGCCAGCAGTCCCACCGGGACAGGCTTAGATGAGCAGTTCTTC
- | TRBJ2-2 | TRBV5-4 | - | CASSLGTLTGELFF | TGTGCCAGCAGCTTGGGGACTTTGACCGGGGAGCTGTTTTTT
few | TRBJ2-4 | TRBV6-5 | TRBD2 | CASSHRVGLAGAGPKNIQYF | TGTGCCAGCAGTCACCGGGTGGGACTAGCGGGAGCGGGTCCCAAAAACATTCAGTACTTC
many | TRBJ2-5 | TRBV24-1 | - | CATSEIGRKTQYF | TGTGCCACCAGTGAGATCGGCCGAAAGACCCAGTACTTC
many | TRBJ1-2 | TRBV29-1 | - | CSEGGKTF | TGCAGTGAGGGGGGGAAGACCTTC
medium-sized | TRBJ1-2 | TRBV29-1 | TRBD1 | CSVDRGNYGYTF | TGCAGCGTGGACAGGGGAAACTATGGCTACACCTTC
few | TRBJ2-1 | TRBV9 | TRBD1 | CASGTGNEQFF | TGTGCCAGTGGGACAGGCAATGAGCAGTTCTTC
many | TRBJ1-2 | TRBV9 | - | CASSVAAAQNYGYTF | TGTGCCAGCAGCGTAGCCGCGGCTCAGAACTATGGCTACACCTTC
many | TRBJ2-3 | TRBV28 | TRBD1 | CASSLPGQGFADTQYF | TGTGCCAGCAGTCTTCCGGGACAGGGATTTGCAGATACGCAGTATTTT
many | TRBJ2-1 | TRBV24-1 | TRBD2 | CATSDTLAGVRDEQFF | TGTGCCACCAGTGATACTCTAGCGGGAGTTAGGGATGAGCAGTTCTTC
many | TRBJ2-7 | TRBV24-1 | - | CATSQLGEPAVGYEQYF | TGTGCCACCAGCCAATTGGGCGAGCCCGCAGTCGGATACGAGCAGTACTTC
many | TRBJ2-7 | TRBV28 | - | CAGSGEQFYEQYF | TGTGCCGGCTCCGGAGAGCAATTTTACGAGCAGTACTTC
few | TRBJ1-6 | TRBV27 | - | CASRPGYRIENSPLHF | TGTGCCAGCAGGCCCGGTTACAGAATTGAAAATTCACCCCTCCACTTT
- | TRBJ2-7 | TRBV28 | - | CASSRTGFLYEQYF | TGTGCCAGCAGCCGTACAGGGTTCCTCTACGAGCAGTACTTC
few | TRBJ2-1 | TRBV7-9 | - | CASSFPLLPYNEQFF | TGTGCCAGCAGCTTCCCGTTATTGCCCTACAATGAGCAGTTCTTC
many | TRBJ2-1 | TRBV7-3 | - | CASSLTRGQGNEQFF | TGTGCCAGCAGCTTAACGCGGGGCCAGGGGAATGAGCAGTTCTTC
many | TRBJ2-1 | TRBV3-1 | TRBD2 | CASSHYLAGGLYNEQFF | TGTGCCAGCAGCCACTATCTAGCGGGAGGACTTTACAATGAGCAGTTCTTC
many | TRBJ2-7 | TRBV3-1 | TRBD2 | CASSHLIGTSPGGQYF | TGTGCCAGCAGCCACCTCATCGGGACCTCTCCGGGGGGGCAGTACTTC
many | TRBJ2-5 | TRBV5-5 | TRBD2 | CASSFSYGRPSQETQYF | TGTGCCAGCAGCTTTTCGTACGGGAGGCCGTCACAAGAGACCCAGTACTTC
many | TRBJ1-1 | TRBV29-1 | - | CSVGNTEAFF | TGCAGCGTTGGGAACACTGAAGCTTTCTTT
many | TRBJ1-4 | TRBV28 | - | CATVQDGYEKLFF | TGTGCCACCGTCCAGGACGGTTATGAAAAACTGTTTTTT
many | TRBJ2-7 | TRBV5-6 | - | CASSLQGGFYEQYF | TGTGCCAGCAGCTTACAGGGTGGTTTCTACGAGCAGTACTTC
many | TRBJ1-1 | TRBV6-6 | - | CASSPQGGVSLPLNTEAFF | TGTGCCAGCAGTCCCCAGGGAGGTGTAAGTCTCCCCCTGAACACTGAAGCTTTCTTT
many | TRBJ1-5 | TRBV7-9 | TRBD1 | CASSLEGQGPQPQHF | TGTGCCAGCAGCTTAGAGGGACAGGGGCCCCAGCCCCAGCATTTT
few | TRBJ1-6 | TRBV6-6 | - | CASSYFAGAYNSPLHF | TGTGCCAGCAGTTATTTTGCAGGGGCATATAATTCACCCCTCCACTTT
many | TRBJ2-1 | TRBV2 | - | CASSEVGQGLFF | TGTGCCAGCAGTGAAGTTGGGCAGGGTCTGTTCTTC
few | TRBJ2-1 | TRBV28 | TRBD2 | CASTFSASGSREQFF | TGTGCCAGCACCTTTTCGGCTAGCGGGAGCCGTGAGCAGTTCTTC
- | TRBJ1-1 | TRBV28 | - | CASSFPLDRGVTEAFF | TGTGCCAGCAGTTTCCCTCTTGACAGAGGAGTCACTGAAGCTTTCTTT
few | TRBJ2-7 | TRBV28 | - | CASRKRLWTDYEQYF | TGTGCCAGCAGGAAAAGGCTCTGGACCGACTACGAGCAGTACTTC
few | TRBJ1-2 | TRBV12-3/TRBV12-4 | TRBD1 | CASSLRRQGALGGYTF | TGTGCCAGCAGTTTAAGGAGACAGGGGGCACTGGGTGGCTACACCTTC
- | TRBJ2-4 | TRBV2 | - | CASKATAKNIQYF | TGTGCCAGCAAGGCAACCGCCAAAAACATTCAGTACTTC
many | TRBJ2-7 | TRBV6-5 | - | CASSFGTGEQYF | TGTGCCAGCAGTTTTGGGACGGGCGAGCAGTACTTC
many | TRBJ2-1 | TRBV15 | - | CATSRDFYEQFF | TGTGCCACCAGCAGAGATTTCTATGAGCAGTTCTTC
many | TRBJ1-1 | TRBV20-1 | TRBD1 | CSATRQGRGAEAFF | TGCAGTGCTACCCGACAGGGGAGAGGCGCTGAAGCTTTCTTT
many | TRBJ1-2 | TRBV28 | - | CASSVASFNYGYTF | TGTGCCAGCAGTGTGGCGAGTTTTAACTATGGCTACACCTTC
many | TRBJ1-1 | TRBV14 | - | CASSPNLDGAEAFF | TGTGCCAGCAGCCCGAACCTGGACGGGGCTGAAGCTTTCTTT
many | TRBJ2-3 | TRBV12-3/TRBV12-4 | TRBD2 | CASTPSPTSGSTDTQYF | TGTGCCAGCACCCCATCTCCGACTAGCGGAAGCACAGATACGCAGTATTTT
many | TRBJ2-3 | TRBV6-1 | TRBD2 | CASTLLAGGSDTQYF | TGTGCCAGCACATTACTAGCGGGAGGCTCAGATACGCAGTATTTT
- | TRBJ2-7 | TRBV2 | TRBD2 | CASRILAGGPYEQYF | TGTGCCAGCAGGATACTAGCGGGAGGGCCCTACGAGCAGTACTTC
many | TRBJ1-4 | TRBV25-1 | - | CASSDTRGEKLFF | TGTGCCAGCTCCGACACGCGGGGTGAAAAACTGTTTTTT
many | TRBJ2-7 | TRBV6-6 | - | CASSYEYEQYF | TGTGCCAGCAGCTATGAATACGAGCAGTACTTC
many | TRBJ1-5 | TRBV24-1 | TRBD1 | CATSDFSKPGGLQPQHF | TGTGCCACCAGTGATTTCTCCAAGCCAGGGGGCCTCCAGCCCCAGCATTTT